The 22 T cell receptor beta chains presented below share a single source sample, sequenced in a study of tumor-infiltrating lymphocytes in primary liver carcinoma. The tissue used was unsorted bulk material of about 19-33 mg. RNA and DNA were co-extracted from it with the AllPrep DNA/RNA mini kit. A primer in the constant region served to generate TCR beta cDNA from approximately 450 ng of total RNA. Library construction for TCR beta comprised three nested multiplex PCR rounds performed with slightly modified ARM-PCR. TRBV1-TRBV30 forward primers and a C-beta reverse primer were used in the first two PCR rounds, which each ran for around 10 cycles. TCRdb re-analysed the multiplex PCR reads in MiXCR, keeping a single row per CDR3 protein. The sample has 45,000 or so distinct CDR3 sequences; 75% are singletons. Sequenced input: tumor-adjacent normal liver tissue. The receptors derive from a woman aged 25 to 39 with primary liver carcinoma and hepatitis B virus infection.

The CDR3 spells CASSWAGGIRTQYF. CDR3 DNA: TGTGCCAGCAGCTGGGCAGGGGGTATTAGGACCCAGTACTTC. This rearrangement joins TRBV11-1 to TRBJ2-5; 7 bases align to TRBD1. V shed 4 bases and J 7 bases; nucleotides not matched to a gene: 9. The CDR3 covers 14 residues. Germline V gives CDR1 SGHAT, CDR2 FQDESV (reference sequence). Variable domain in full (rest from reference TRBV11-1 and TRBJ2-5): EAEVAQSPRYKITEKSQAVAFWCDPISGHATLYWYRQILGQGPELLVQFQDESVVDDSQLPKDRFSAERLKGVDSTLKIQPAELGDSAMYLCASSWAGGIRTQYFGPGTRLLVL.

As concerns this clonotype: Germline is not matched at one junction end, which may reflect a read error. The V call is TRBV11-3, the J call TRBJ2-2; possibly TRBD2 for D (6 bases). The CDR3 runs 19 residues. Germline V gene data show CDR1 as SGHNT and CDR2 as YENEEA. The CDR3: CASSLVGLQPGLITRELFF. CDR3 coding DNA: TGTGCTAGCAGCTTAGTGGGACTCCAACCCGGATTAATCACCAGGGAGTTGTTTTTT.

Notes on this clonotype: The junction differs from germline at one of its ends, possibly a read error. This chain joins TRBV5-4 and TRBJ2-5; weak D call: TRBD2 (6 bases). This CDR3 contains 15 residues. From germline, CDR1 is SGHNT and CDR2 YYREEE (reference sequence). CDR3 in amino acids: CASSLGTIGQETQCF. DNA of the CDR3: TGTGCCAGCAGCTTGGGGACTATCGGACAAGAGACCCAGTGCTTC.

In nucleotides, the CDR3 is TGTGCCAGCAGTTTGTTGCGGCGAGTCTCCTACAATGAGCAGTTCTTC. Its protein product is CASSLLRRVSYNEQFF. The chain is built from TRBV28 and TRBJ2-1; no clear D. V was pared by 3 bases and J by 0 bases, with 12 bases between. CDR3 length: 16 amino acids. Germline CDR1 MDHEN, CDR2 SYDVKM.

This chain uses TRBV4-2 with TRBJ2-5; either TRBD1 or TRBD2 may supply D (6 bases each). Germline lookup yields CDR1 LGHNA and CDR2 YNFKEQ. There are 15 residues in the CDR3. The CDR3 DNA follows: TGTTTCAGCAGCCAAGGGGGACTTGGCGGAGAGACCCAGTACTTC. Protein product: CFSSQGGLGGETQYF.

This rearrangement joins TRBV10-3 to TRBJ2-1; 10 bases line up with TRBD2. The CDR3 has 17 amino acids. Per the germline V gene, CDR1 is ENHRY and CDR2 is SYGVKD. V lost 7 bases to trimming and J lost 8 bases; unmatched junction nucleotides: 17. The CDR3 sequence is CAIKSDASGRSLDEQFF. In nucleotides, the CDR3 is TGTGCCATCAAGAGTGACGCTAGCGGGAGAAGTCTCGATGAGCAGTTCTTC.

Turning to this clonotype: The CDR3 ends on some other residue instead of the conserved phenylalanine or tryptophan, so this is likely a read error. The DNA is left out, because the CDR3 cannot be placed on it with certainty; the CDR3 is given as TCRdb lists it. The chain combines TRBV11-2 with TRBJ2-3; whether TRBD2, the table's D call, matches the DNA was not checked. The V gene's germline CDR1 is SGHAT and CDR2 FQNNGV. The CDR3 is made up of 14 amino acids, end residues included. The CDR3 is CAGSFRRGTDTKYL.

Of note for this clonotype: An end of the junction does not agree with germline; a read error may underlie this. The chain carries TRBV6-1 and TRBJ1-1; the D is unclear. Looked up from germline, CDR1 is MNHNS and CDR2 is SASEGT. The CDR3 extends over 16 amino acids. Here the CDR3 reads CANSEEMGTPGTEAFF. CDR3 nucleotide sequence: TGTGCCAACAGTGAAGAGATGGGAACCCCTGGGACTGAAGCTTTCTTT.

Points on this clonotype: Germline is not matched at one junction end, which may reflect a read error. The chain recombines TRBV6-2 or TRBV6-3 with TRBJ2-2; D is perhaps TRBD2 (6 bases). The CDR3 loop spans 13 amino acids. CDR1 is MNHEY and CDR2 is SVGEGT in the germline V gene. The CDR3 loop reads CASSYSGTGELFF. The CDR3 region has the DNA TGTGCCAGCAGTTACTCAGGGACTGGGGAGTTGTTTTTT.

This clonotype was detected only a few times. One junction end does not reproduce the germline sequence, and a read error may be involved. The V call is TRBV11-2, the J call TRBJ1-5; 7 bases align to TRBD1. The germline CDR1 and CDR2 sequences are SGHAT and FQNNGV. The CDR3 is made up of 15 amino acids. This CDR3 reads CAISRTGDSNQPQHF. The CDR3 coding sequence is TGTGCCATCAGCCGGACAGGAGATAGCAATCAGCCCCAGCATTTT.

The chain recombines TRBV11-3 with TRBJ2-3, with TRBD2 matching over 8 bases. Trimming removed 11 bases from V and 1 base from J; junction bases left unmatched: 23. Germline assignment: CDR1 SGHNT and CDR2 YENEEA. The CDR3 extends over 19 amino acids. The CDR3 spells CAGGLGSGAGAGGTDTQYF. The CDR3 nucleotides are TGTGCCGGCGGCTTAGGTTCTGGAGCGGGAGCAGGAGGCACAGATACGCAGTATTTT.

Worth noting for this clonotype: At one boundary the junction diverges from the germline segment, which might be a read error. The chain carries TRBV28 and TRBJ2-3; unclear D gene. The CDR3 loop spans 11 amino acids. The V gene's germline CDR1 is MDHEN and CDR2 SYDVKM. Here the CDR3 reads CANSYGHPQYF. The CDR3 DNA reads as TGTGCCAACAGTTACGGTCATCCGCAGTATTTT.

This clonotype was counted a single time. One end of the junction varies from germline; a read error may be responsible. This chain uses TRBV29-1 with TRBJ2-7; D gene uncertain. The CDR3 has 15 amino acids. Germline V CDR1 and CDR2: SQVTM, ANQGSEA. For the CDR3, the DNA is TGCAGCGTTGAAGAGGAGACATTGTTCTCGTACGAACAGTACTTC. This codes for CSVEEETLFSYEQYF.

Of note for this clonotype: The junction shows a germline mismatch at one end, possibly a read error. The CDR3 sequence: CASSTRAGGTKETQYF. The CDR3 DNA is TGTGCCAGCAGCACAAGAGCAGGGGGCACGAAAGAGACACAGTACTTC. The genes are TRBV11-2 and TRBJ2-5; 8 nucleotides agree with TRBD1. Germline V lookup: CDR1 SGHAT, CDR2 FQNNGV. This CDR3 has 16 amino acids.

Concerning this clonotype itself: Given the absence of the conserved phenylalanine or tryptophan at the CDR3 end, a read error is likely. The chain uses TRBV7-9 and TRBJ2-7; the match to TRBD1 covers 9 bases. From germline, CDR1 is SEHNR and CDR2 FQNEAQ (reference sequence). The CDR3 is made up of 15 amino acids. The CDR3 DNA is TGTGCCAGAAGCTCACAGGGGGCATGGGATGACGAGCAGTACCTC. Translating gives CARSSQGAWDDEQYL.

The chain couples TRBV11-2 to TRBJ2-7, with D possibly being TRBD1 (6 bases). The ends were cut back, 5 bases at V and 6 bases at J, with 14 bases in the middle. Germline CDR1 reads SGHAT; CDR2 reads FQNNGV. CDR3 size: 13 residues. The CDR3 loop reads CASSRDTFCEQYF. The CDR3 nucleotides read TGTGCCAGCAGCCGGGACACCTTCTGCGAGCAGTACTTC.

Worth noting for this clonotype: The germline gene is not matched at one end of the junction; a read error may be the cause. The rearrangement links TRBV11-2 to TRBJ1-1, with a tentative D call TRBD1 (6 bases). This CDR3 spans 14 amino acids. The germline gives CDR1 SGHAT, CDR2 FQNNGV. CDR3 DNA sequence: TGTGTCAGCAGATATAGAGGGGGGAGGGCCGAGGCTTTCTTT. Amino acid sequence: CVSRYRGGRAEAFF.

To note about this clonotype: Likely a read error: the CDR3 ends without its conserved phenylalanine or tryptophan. The CDR3: CASSPLTGTGNEKLFL. DNA of the CDR3: TGCGCCAGCAGCCCCCTGACTGGGACAGGGAATGAAAAACTGTTTCTG. The gene calls are TRBV4-1 and TRBJ1-4; 9 nucleotides match TRBD1. The V segment lost 4 bases and the J segment 5 bases; nucleotides outside the gene matches: 8. Germline assignment: CDR1 MGHRA and CDR2 YSYEKL. The length of the CDR3 is 16 residues.

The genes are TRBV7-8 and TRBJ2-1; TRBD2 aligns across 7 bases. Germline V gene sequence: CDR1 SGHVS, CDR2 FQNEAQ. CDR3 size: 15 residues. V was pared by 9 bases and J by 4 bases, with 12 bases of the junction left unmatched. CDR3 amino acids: CASSEFGGGYNEQFF. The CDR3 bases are TGTGCCAGTAGCGAGTTCGGGGGAGGGTACAATGAGCAGTTCTTC.

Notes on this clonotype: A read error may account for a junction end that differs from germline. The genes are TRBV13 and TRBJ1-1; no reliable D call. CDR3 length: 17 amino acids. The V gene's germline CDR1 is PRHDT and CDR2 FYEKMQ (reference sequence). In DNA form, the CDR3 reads TGTGCAAGCAGCTTAGGAGGGTTTGATATTGTGGGCACTGAAGCTTTCTTT. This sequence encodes CASSLGGFDIVGTEAFF.

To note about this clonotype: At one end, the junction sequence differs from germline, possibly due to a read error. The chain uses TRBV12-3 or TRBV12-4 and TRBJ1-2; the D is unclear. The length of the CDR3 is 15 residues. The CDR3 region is CAGSLRLSHDYGYTF. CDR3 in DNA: TGTGCCGGCAGTTTACGTCTCTCCCACGACTATGGCTACACCTTC.

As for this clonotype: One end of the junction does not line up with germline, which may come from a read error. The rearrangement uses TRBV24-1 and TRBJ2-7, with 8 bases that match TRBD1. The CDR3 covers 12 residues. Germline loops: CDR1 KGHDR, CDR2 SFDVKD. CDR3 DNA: TGTGCTACCAGTTACCCGACAGGGGTGCAGTACTTC. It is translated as CATSYPTGVQYF.